This entry concerns a single T cell receptor beta chain. Its antigen is as yet unknown. The method was immunoSEQ multiplex PCR; TCRdb's version includes in-frame clones alone and lacks a portion of them. The sample holds approximately 46,000 clones, 65% to 90% seen once. Time point of the sample: recipient sample about 28 days before transplant, after cytoreduction. Samples: about 28 days before transplant, then days 30, 100 and 180 after. These data come from a study of T cell clonotyping in hematopoietic cell transplantation. For the study at large: Recipients' pretransplant samples followed cytoreduction. Study-wide results and limits: Higher Inverse Simpson Index values in graft donor and pretransplant recipient predicted broader posttransplant TCR diversity. Recipient TCR diversity dropped after transplant; expanded clonotypes rose from day 30 to 180.

Looked up from germline, CDR1 is MDHEN and CDR2 is SYDVKM. The CDR3 length is 16 residues. J was trimmed by 4 bases and V by 3 bases; bases with no gene match: 10. The receptor was isolated from a man aged 60 to 69 with biphenotypic leukemia. Some clones in this sample may be carry-over from other donors' samples. The chain links TRBV28 to TRBJ2-5; 8 nucleotides agree with TRBD1. Here the sequenced sample was peripheral blood mononuclear cells, taken before stem cell transplant. In DNA, the CDR3 is TGTGCCAGCAGTTTTCCCGGCCAGGGGGCGGGAGAGACCCAGTACTTC. Its translation: CASSFPGQGAGETQYF.